These T cell receptor beta chains were read from a single sample in a study of a mutant IDH1 vaccine in newly diagnosed glioma. No antigens are known for them. Clones were read by immunoSEQ multiplex PCR, and TCRdb kept only the in-frame ones, dropping some. The profile covers some 120,000 clones, with roughly 75% appearing a single time and 5.5% taken by the ten largest. Sequenced material: PBMCs, taken from a glioma patient whose treatment included an IDH1 peptide vaccine. Source of these receptors: a man aged 40-55 years with glioma. CDR3s include the opening cysteine and the closing phenylalanine or tryptophan. Fields, in order: D gene, V gene, clone size, J gene, CDR3 protein, CDR3 DNA. The D gene is left open where the match is weak. Clone size is given for some rows only: seen once, a few or many times, or a class if the clone is expanded.

TRBD2,TRBV6-6,many,TRBJ2-5,CASRVAGPQETQYF,TGTGCCAGCAGGGTAGCGGGGCCCCAAGAGACCCAGTACTTC
NA,TRBV6-1,NA,TRBJ2-7,CASMQGFGEQYF,TGTGCCAGCATGCAGGGATTCGGCGAGCAGTACTTC
NA,TRBV9,NA,TRBJ1-6,CASSVEDRNSPLHF,TGTGCCAGCAGCGTAGAGGACAGAAATTCACCCCTCCACTTT
TRBD2,TRBV7-2,few,TRBJ2-5,CASSPVRDGGAETQYF,TGTGCCAGCAGCCCAGTCCGGGACGGGGGGGCAGAGACCCAGTACTTC
NA,TRBV7-6,NA,TRBJ1-1,CASSSQGGGINTEAFF,TGTGCCAGCAGCTCTCAGGGTGGAGGGATCAACACTGAAGCTTTCTTT
TRBD2,TRBV29-1,NA,TRBJ2-1,CSVGEGSVHEQFF,TGCAGCGTTGGGGAGGGGTCGGTTCATGAGCAGTTCTTC
NA,TRBV30,few,TRBJ2-1,CAWRGGLGEQFF,TGTGCCTGGCGCGGAGGCTTGGGTGAGCAGTTCTTC
TRBD1,TRBV18,NA,TRBJ1-3,CASSPGGQLSGNTIYF,TGTGCCAGCTCACCCGGGGGACAGCTCTCTGGAAACACCATATATTTT
NA,TRBV4-3,once,TRBJ2-1,CASSHPTGPGSNEQFF,TGCGCCAGCAGCCATCCCACAGGGCCGGGGAGCAATGAGCAGTTCTTC
NA,TRBV4-3,NA,TRBJ2-2,CASSHHRGGTGELFF,TGCGCCAGCAGCCACCACAGGGGGGGGACCGGGGAGCTGTTTTTT
NA,TRBV19,few,TRBJ2-4,CASSISGSIQYF,TGTGCCAGTAGTATCTCGGGGAGCATTCAGTACTTC
NA,TRBV5-4,NA,TRBJ2-7,CASSLEPPGEQYF,TGTGCCAGCAGCTTGGAGCCTCCCGGCGAGCAGTACTTC
NA,TRBV7-9,many,TRBJ2-7,CASTGQTYEQYF,TGTGCCAGCACCGGACAAACCTACGAGCAGTACTTC
NA,TRBV5-4,NA,TRBJ2-1,CASSLVPGVFNEQFF,TGTGCCAGCAGCTTGGTCCCGGGAGTATTCAATGAGCAGTTCTTC
NA,TRBV5-5,NA,TRBJ2-3,CASSVSGTPSTDTQYF,TGTGCCAGCAGCGTCTCCGGGACTCCCTCCACAGATACGCAGTATTTT
TRBD1,TRBV4-1,NA,TRBJ2-7,CASSQGPTGGYVSYEQYF,TGCGCCAGCAGCCAAGGTCCCACAGGGGGCTATGTGAGCTACGAGCAGTACTTC
TRBD1,TRBV28,NA,TRBJ1-2,CASSLSGKGTDPNYGYTF,TGTGCCAGCAGTTTATCTGGGAAGGGGACAGATCCTAACTATGGCTACACCTTC
NA,TRBV5-1,NA,TRBJ1-1,CASSSTVFWELAFF,TGCGCCAGCAGCAGCACGGTGTTCTGGGAGTTGGCTTTCTTT
NA,TRBV2,NA,TRBJ1-2,CASLGPNYGYTF,TGTGCCAGCTTGGGGCCAAACTATGGCTACACCTTC
NA,TRBV27,NA,TRBJ2-7,CASSLSDNPLYEQYF,TGTGCCAGCAGTTTATCGGACAACCCACTCTACGAGCAGTACTTC
NA,TRBV7-9,NA,TRBJ1-2,CASSRAPNYGYTF,TGTGCCAGCAGCAGGGCACCTAACTATGGCTACACCTTC
TRBD2,TRBV18,NA,TRBJ2-2,CASSFSGTSVSNTGELFF,TGTGCCAGCTCATTTTCCGGGACTAGCGTTTCGAACACCGGGGAGCTGTTTTTT
NA,TRBV5-1,NA,TRBJ1-4,CASHLGEVAGEKLFF,TGCGCCAGCCATCTTGGGGAGGTCGCAGGTGAAAAACTGTTTTTT